This T cell receptor (beta chain) stems from a study of neurological immune-mediated disorders. TCRdb fed the 5' RACE reads into MiXCR, producing one record per CDR3 protein. This sample has tens of thousands of distinct CDR3 sequences, with 6.2% found just once. This CDR3 region has 11 residues. The V end lost 6 bases, the J end lost 2 bases, and 2 bases lay between the germline ends. Germline V lookup: CDR1 SGHRS, CDR2 YFSETQ. Many counts were recorded for this clonotype. This TCR came from a man aged 18 to 30 in good health. The source material was CD8+ T cells from blood. The chain couples TRBV5-1 to TRBJ2-2; D remains unclear. The CDR3: CASTNTGELFF. DNA of the CDR3: TGCGCCAGCACCAACACCGGGGAGCTGTTTTTT. The full variable domain, rest sourced from reference TRBV5-1 and TRBJ2-2, is KAGVTQTPRYLIKTRGQQVTLSCSPISGHRSVSWYQQTPGQGLQFLFEYFSETQRNKGNFPGRFSGRQFSNSRSEMNVSTLELGDSALYLCASTNTGELFFGEGSRLTVL.